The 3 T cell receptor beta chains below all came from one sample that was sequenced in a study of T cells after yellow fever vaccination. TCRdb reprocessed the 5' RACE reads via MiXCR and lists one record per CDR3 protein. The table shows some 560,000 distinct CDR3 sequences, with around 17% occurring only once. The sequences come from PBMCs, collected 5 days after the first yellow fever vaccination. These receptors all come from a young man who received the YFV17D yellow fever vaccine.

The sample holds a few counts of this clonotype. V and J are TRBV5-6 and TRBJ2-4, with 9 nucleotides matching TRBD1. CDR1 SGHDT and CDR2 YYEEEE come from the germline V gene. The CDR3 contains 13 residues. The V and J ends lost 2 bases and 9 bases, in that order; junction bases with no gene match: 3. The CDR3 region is CASSLRDRVIQYF. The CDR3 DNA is TGTGCCAGCAGCTTAAGGGACAGGGTCATTCAGTACTTC.

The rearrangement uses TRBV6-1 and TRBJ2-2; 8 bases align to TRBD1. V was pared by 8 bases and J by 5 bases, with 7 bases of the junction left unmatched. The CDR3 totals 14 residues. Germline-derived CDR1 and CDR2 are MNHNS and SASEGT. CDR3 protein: CASAPTGGTGELFF. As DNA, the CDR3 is TGTGCCAGCGCCCCCACAGGGGGGACCGGGGAGCTGTTTTTT.

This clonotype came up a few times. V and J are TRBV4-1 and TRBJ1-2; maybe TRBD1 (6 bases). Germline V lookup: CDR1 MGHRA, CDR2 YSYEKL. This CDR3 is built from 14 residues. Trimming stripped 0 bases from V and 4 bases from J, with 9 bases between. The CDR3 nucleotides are TGCGCCAGCAGCCAAGATAGGGGGTTCTATGGCTACACCTTC. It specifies CASSQDRGFYGYTF.